This TCR beta chain was sequenced for a study of cytomegalovirus exposure and HLA in healthy donors. The V and J ends lost 2 bases and 1 base, in that order; junction bases with no gene match: 8. The germline gives CDR1 LGHNA, CDR2 YNFKEQ. The CDR3 runs to 18 residues. Donors were nominally healthy when sampled, though unrecorded immune exposures were likely. General study points: Altogether, 150 to 200 TCR beta chains were recorded as cytomegalovirus-associated.

This clone has a single count. Antigen: not known. The PCR made use of 60 Vbeta and 13 Jbeta primers. Generated by immunoSEQ multiplex PCR, the TCRdb table keeps only in-frame clones and is missing some. The sample carries about 110,000 clones, over 60% recorded once. J is TRBJ1-5 and V is TRBV4-2; 10 nucleotides align to TRBD1. The sample taken for sequencing was PBMCs. The origin of this receptor is a woman aged 55-69 years in good health and CMV-seropositive. In DNA form, the CDR3 reads TGTGCCAGCAGCCAACAAGGACAGGGGGTCTCCAGCAATCAGCCCCAGCATTTT. Translating gives CASSQQGQGVSSNQPQHF.